This entry concerns a single T cell receptor beta chain. Its antigen is not identified. These data come from a study of radiotherapy plus CTLA-4 blockade in lung cancer. Study at large: Objective response rate was roughly 19%; disease control rate, around 30%. Notes on the study in general: The study found tumor-derived TCR clones expanded in blood after radiotherapy plus ipilimumab. Reports identified early blood T cell clone dynamics, with interferon-beta, as the best response predictor.

Trimming cost V 2 bases and J 3 bases, with 13 bases left between them. Germline V gives CDR1 SGHRS, CDR2 YFSETQ. The CDR3 length is 15 residues. Only in-frame clones appear in the TCRdb table, and some are missing; sequencing was by immunoSEQ multiplex PCR. The sample records some 110,000 clones, approximately 77% being singletons. V and J are TRBV5-1 and TRBJ2-3, with a tentative D call TRBD2 (6 bases). The specimen was peripheral blood, collected from a patient treated with radiotherapy plus ipilimumab. The receptor was isolated from a human donor with non-small cell lung cancer that progressed on radiotherapy plus ipilimumab. Some clones in this sample may be carry-over from other donors' samples. The CDR3 region is CASSFIGTGTDTQYF. CDR3 in DNA: TGCGCCAGCAGCTTCATCGGGACTGGAACAGATACGCAGTATTTT.